This T cell receptor beta chain is drawn from a study of identical twins. Only healthy Caucasians were enrolled as donors. This clonotype was observed a handful of times. Its antigen is still unknown. No conserved phenylalanine or tryptophan is present at the end of the CDR3, so a read error is the likely explanation. Each CDR3 protein gets one entry after TCRdb re-called the 5' RACE reads with MiXCR. The table lists around 450,000 distinct CDR3 sequences, approximately 15% of them singletons. Study-level results: Out-of-frame alpha sequences shared by twins were enriched for low generation probability. Cord blood beta clonotypes that were abundant carried fewer insertions, and memory repertoires showed no such trend. For monozygotic twins, models underestimated out-of-frame TCR alpha sharing.

Unmatched junction bases numbered 6, after V lost 1 base and J lost 3 bases. Germline CDR1 DFQATT, CDR2 SNEGSKA (reference sequence). This CDR3 comprises 15 residues. This sample also appeared in a second study, on yellow fever vaccine responses in identical twins.

The sample comprised CD4+ T cells sorted from blood. This chain links TRBV20-1 with TRBJ2-1; the match to TRBD2 covers 7 bases. This receptor was identified in a woman between 18 and 29 years old in good health. The CDR3 nucleotides are TGCAGTGCTAGAGGCCTAGCGGAGAACTACAATGAGCAGTTCTAC. Protein product: CSARGLAENYNEQFY.